The rows below give T cell receptor beta chains drawn from one sample of a study of somatic mutations in cytotoxic T cells in rheumatoid arthritis. TCRdb keeps only in-frame clones here, not all; method: immunoSEQ multiplex PCR. The sample carries more than 10,000 clones, 80% to 85% recorded once. Sequences were obtained from CD8+ T cells sorted from blood. The receptor source for this set is a woman between 55 and 75 years old in good health. Both conserved end residues are part of each CDR3. D genes are given only for firm matches. Clone size is not always given. Where it is, it says once, few, many or a class for expanded clones.

>TRBJ2-7|NA|TRBV27|few
TGTGCCAGCAGTTTAGGTGGCAGCTCCTACGAGCAGTACTTC
CASSLGGSSYEQYF
>TRBJ1-2|NA|TRBV20-1|NA
TGCAGTGCTACCTACACAGGGCAGGGGACCTTC
CSATYTGQGTF
>TRBJ2-1|TRBD1|TRBV7-9|few
TGTGCCAGCAGCCCGCCGGGACAGGGGTGGGACAATGAGCAGTTCTTC
CASSPPGQGWDNEQFF
>TRBJ2-5|NA|TRBV9|NA
TGTGCCAGTAGAGAAACCTCTAGGGGAGAGACCCAGTACTTC
CASRETSRGETQYF
>TRBJ2-2|TRBD1|TRBV19|NA
TGTGCCATTTGGACAGGCGAGAGCACCGGGGAGCTGTTTTTT
CAIWTGESTGELFF
>TRBJ2-1|TRBD1|TRBV6-1|once
TGTGCCAGCAGTGAAAGGGACAGGGCCTACAATGAGCAGTTCTTC
CASSERDRAYNEQFF
>TRBJ2-7|NA|TRBV7-7|NA
TGTGCCCCCCGCGGGGTGGCAAACGAGCAGTACTTC
CAPRGVANEQYF
>TRBJ2-3|TRBD2|TRBV7-7|NA
TGTGCTAGCGGTTTTAGCGGGGGGCTAGATACGCAGTATTTT
CASGFSGGLDTQYF
>TRBJ1-2|NA|TRBV28|NA
TGTGCCAGCAGTTTCGAGGAGAAGGATGGCTACACCTTC
CASSFEEKDGYTF
>TRBJ2-2|NA|TRBV6-4|once
TGTGCCAGCAGTGACTCAGGGGGTACCGGGGAGCTGTTTTTT
CASSDSGGTGELFF
>TRBJ2-7|NA|TRBV11-3|NA
TGTGCCAGCAGCTCGTCCCGGGGGGCCGAGCAGTACTTC
CASSSSRGAEQYF
>TRBJ2-3|TRBD2|TRBV10-3|few
TGTGCCATCAGTGAGCCCGAGACTAGCGGGGGGTCTTACACAGATACGCAGTATTTT
CAISEPETSGGSYTDTQYF
>TRBJ2-1|TRBD1|TRBV7-6|NA
TGTGCCAGCAGCTCCAGCGGGCCCACAGGGGGGCAGTTCTTC
CASSSSGPTGGQFF
>TRBJ2-7|NA|TRBV7-9|few
TGTGCCAGCAGCCCCAAGGGAGGCACCTACGAGCAGTACTTC
CASSPKGGTYEQYF
>TRBJ2-1|TRBD2|TRBV7-3|NA
TGTGCCAGCAGTCGACTAGCGGGGGAGGCCTACAATGAGCAGTTCTTC
CASSRLAGEAYNEQFF
>TRBJ2-7|NA|TRBV29-1|few
TGCAGCGTTGAAACCGGGAGCGGCGACGAGCAGTACTTC
CSVETGSGDEQYF
>TRBJ2-1|NA|TRBV2|NA
TGTGCCAGCAGTGTTGGAGGGGGGGCCGGTAATGAGCAGTTCTTC
CASSVGGGAGNEQFF
>TRBJ2-4|NA|TRBV10-3|once
TGTGCCATCAGTGACCCTTACGTAGGGGTTGTGGACAAAAACATTCAGTACTTC
CAISDPYVGVVDKNIQYF
>TRBJ1-1|NA|TRBV29-1|NA
TGCAGCGTTGGGAGGGCAGGAATGAACACTGAAGCTTTCTTT
CSVGRAGMNTEAFF
>TRBJ1-3|NA|TRBV7-8|NA
TGTGCCAGCAGCGCTGACAGCTCTGGAAACACCATATATTTT
CASSADSSGNTIYF
>TRBJ2-1|NA|TRBV25-1|once
TGTGCCAGCAGTGGGTGGGGCGGACAAACCTACAATGAGCAGTTCTTC
CASSGWGGQTYNEQFF
>TRBJ2-7|TRBD1|TRBV7-6|NA
TGTGCCAGCAGTCGACAGGGTCGGGAGCAGTACTTC
CASSRQGREQYF
>TRBJ2-2|NA|TRBV7-8|NA
TGTGCCAGCAGCGGCGGGAAAAAGGGAATGGCCGGGGAGCTGTTTTTT
CASSGGKKGMAGELFF
>TRBJ2-7|TRBD1|TRBV9|NA
TGTGCCAGCAGCCCCTGGGGGACAGGGGAAGAGCAGTACTTC
CASSPWGTGEEQYF
>TRBJ2-5|NA|TRBV28|NA
TGTGCCAGCAGGCCCGCCACGACGGGTGGGGAGACCCAGTACTTC
CASRPATTGGETQYF
>TRBJ2-7|TRBD2|TRBV28|NA
TGTGCCAGCAGTTCACTAGCGGGGGCCTACGAGCAGTACTTC
CASSSLAGAYEQYF
>TRBJ2-3|TRBD2|TRBV7-8|medium-sized
TGTGCCAGCAGCTTGAGCGGGGGCAACACAGATACGCAGTATTTT
CASSLSGGNTDTQYF
>TRBJ2-1|NA|TRBV7-2|NA
TGTGCCAGCAGCTTGGACCGGGGGTGGGGCAATGAGCAGTTCTTC
CASSLDRGWGNEQFF
>TRBJ2-2|NA|TRBV28|NA
TGTGCCAGCAGTTTACCCAGCAGGGCGAACACCGGGGAGCTGTTTTTT
CASSLPSRANTGELFF